The present entry profiles one T cell receptor (beta chain) with its context. These data come from a study of cytomegalovirus exposure and HLA in healthy donors. The CDR3 is made up of 16 amino acids. Trimming took 5 bases from V and 3 from J, leaving 19 bases between them. CDR1 is SNHLY and CDR2 is FYNNEI in the germline V gene. Primers for the PCR totalled 60 Vbeta and 13 Jbeta. The repertoire was sequenced with immunoSEQ multiplex PCR; TCRdb's copy has only in-frame clones and lacks some. The table records roughly 20,000 clones, 65% to 75% of them present only once. The sample comprised PBMCs. The sequence was obtained from a man younger than 30 in good health and CMV-seronegative. The chain is built from TRBV2 and TRBJ2-5; D might be TRBD1 (6 bases). This chain's CDR3 is CASSPLGAGHEETQYF. The CDR3 DNA is TGTGCCAGCAGTCCCCTGGGGGCAGGTCACGAAGAGACCCAGTACTTC.